This T cell receptor (beta chain) derives from a study of PD-1 blockade in classical Hodgkin lymphoma. Study-level background: Nivolumab 3 mg/kg was given intravenously every 2 weeks. Study results and caveats: Initiation of nivolumab under 1 year after ASCT led to exclusion of patients. Reports described newly diagnosed patients as having lower baseline TCR diversity than healthy donors. By cycle point C4D1, TCR diversity had risen significantly in CD4+ cells (but not CD8+ cells).

TCRdb's table, derived via immunoSEQ multiplex PCR, lists solely in-frame clones and lacks some. The sample has about 58,000 clones, around 90% seen once; the top ten hold about 5.8%. Brentuximab vedotin exposure varied, and every patient relapsed after autologous stem cell transplantation. This clone was found once. The antigen is not known. Germline V gene data show CDR1 as MGHRA and CDR2 as YSYEKL. The germline V and J ends were trimmed by 2 bases and 2 bases, with 9 bases remaining between them. The CDR3 is 14 amino acids. The receptor's source is a human donor with classical Hodgkin lymphoma. The sample in question was peripheral blood mononuclear cells (PBMCs), obtained before the second cycle of nivolumab. The chain employs TRBV4-1 and TRBJ2-5, with unresolved D. In DNA, the CDR3 is TGCGCCAGCAGCCAAATTGTTTTGCAAGAGACCCAGTACTTC. Its translation: CASSQIVLQETQYF.